This TCR beta chain was found in a study of shared clonotypes between healthy human individuals. The CDR3 extends over 20 residues, inclusive of both ends. Measured with immunoSEQ multiplex PCR; TCRdb has only the in-frame clones, and not every one. The profile shows roughly 700,000 clones, over 65% of them singletons. Study-level points and caveats: A limitation of the genetic and exposure-history diversity represented arose from few donors.

CD4+ cells underwent separation, giving CD45RA+ naive and CD45RA-negative memory subsets. Details on this clone: Its target is not known. The DNA is omitted, as the CDR3 cannot be located on it reliably, and the CDR3 follows TCRdb's listing.

The sample comprised memory CD4+ T cells sorted from blood. The subset: CD45RA-negative fraction. The chain links TRBV21-1 to TRBJ1-2; TRBD1, the table's D call, was not compared with the DNA. TRBV21-1 is a documented pseudogene. This TCR was sampled from a woman in her twenties or thirties in good health. The CDR3 loop reads CASSKKIGFGTGSSNYGYTF.